The T cell receptor beta chain described here comes from a study of identical twins. Study findings and constraints: With monozygotic twins, out-of-frame TCR alpha sharing exceeded what models estimated.

TCRdb re-derived calls from the 5' RACE reads in MiXCR, one entry per CDR3 protein. There are about 720,000 distinct CDR3 sequences in the sample; about 20% occur only once, and around 13% lies in the top ten. The V end was cut by 1 base, the J end by 8 bases, with 18 bases between. Germline CDR1 DFQATT, CDR2 SNEGSKA (reference sequence). This CDR3 is built from 15 residues. Comment on this clonotype: Its target is not known.

The same specimen was also included in a second study, on T cells expressing NK-cell markers.

The sequencing sample was made of PBMCs. This chain links TRBV20-1 with TRBJ2-1; D perhaps matches TRBD2 (6 bases). This receptor was taken from a woman younger than 35 in good health. CDR3 residues: CSARGPAGPGDEQFF. Here the CDR3 DNA reads TGCAGTGCTAGAGGTCCTGCGGGGCCGGGAGATGAGCAGTTCTTC.